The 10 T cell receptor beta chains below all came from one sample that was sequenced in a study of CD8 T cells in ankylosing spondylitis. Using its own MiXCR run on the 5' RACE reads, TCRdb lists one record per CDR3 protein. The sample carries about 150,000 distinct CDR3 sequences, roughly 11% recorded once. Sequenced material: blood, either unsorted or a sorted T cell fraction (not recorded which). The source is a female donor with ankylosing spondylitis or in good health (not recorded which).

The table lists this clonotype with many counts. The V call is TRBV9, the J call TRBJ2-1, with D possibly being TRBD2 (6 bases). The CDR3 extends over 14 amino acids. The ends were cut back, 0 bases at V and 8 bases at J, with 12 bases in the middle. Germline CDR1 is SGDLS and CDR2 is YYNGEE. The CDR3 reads CASSVVSGTDEQFF. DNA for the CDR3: TGTGCCAGCAGCGTAGTTTCAGGGACTGATGAGCAGTTCTTC.

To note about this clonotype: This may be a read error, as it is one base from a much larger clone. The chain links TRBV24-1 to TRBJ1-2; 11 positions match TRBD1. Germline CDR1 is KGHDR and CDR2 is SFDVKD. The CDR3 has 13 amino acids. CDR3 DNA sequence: TGTGCCACGGGGGACAGGGGGAACTATGGCTACCCCTTC. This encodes CATGDRGNYGYPF.

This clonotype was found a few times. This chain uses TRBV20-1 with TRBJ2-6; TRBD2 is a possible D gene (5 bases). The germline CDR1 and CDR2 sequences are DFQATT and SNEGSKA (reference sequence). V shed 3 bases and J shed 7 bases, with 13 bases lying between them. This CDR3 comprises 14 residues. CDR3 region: CSASSREGANVLTF. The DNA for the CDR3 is TGCAGTGCTAGTTCCCGGGAAGGTGCCAACGTCCTGACTTTC.

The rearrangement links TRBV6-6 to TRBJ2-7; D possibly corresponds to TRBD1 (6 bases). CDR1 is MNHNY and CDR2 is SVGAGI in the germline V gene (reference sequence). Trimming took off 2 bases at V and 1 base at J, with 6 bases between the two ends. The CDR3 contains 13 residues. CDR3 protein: CASSYGQSYEQYF. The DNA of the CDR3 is TGTGCCAGCAGTTACGGACAGTCCTACGAGCAGTACTTC.

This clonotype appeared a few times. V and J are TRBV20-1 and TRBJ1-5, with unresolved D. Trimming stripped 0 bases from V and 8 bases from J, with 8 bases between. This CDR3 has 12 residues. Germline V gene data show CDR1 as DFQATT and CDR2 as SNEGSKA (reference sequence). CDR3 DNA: TGCAGTGCTAGAGAACGTATTGAGCCCCAGCATTTT. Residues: CSARERIEPQHF.

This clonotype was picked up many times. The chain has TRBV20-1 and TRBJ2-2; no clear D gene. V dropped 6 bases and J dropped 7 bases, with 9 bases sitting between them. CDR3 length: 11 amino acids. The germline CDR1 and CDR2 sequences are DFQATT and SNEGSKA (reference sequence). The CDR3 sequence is CSAPWGGELFF. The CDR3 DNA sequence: TGCAGTGCACCCTGGGGCGGGGAGCTGTTTTTT.

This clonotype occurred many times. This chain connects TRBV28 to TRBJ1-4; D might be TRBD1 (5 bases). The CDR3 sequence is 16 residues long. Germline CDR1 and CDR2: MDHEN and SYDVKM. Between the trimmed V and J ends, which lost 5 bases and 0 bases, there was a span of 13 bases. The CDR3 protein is CASSPPGGTTNEKLFF. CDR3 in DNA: TGTGCCAGCAGTCCCCCCGGGGGGACAACTAATGAAAAACTGTTTTTT.

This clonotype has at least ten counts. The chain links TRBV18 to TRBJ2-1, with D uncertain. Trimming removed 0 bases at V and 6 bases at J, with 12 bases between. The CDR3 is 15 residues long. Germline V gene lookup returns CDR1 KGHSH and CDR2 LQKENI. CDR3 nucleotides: TGTGCCAGCTCACCACCTGGGTATGGTCCCAATGAGCAGTTCTTC. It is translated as CASSPPGYGPNEQFF.

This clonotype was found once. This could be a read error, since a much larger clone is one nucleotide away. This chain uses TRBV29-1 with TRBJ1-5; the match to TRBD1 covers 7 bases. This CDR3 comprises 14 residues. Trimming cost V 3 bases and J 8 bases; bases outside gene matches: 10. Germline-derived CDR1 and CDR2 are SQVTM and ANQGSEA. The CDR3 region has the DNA TGCAGCGTTGACGAACAGGGGAGAGGTAAGCCCCAGCATTTT. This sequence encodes CSVDEQGRGKPQHF.

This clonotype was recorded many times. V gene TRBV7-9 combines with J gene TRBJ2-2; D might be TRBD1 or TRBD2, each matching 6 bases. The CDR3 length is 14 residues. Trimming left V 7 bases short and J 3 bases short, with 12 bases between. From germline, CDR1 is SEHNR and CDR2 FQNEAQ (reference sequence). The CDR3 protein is CASKDGGHTGELFF. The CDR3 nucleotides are TGTGCCAGCAAGGACGGGGGCCACACCGGGGAGCTGTTTTTT.